This T cell receptor (beta chain) was documented in a study of cytomegalovirus exposure and HLA in healthy donors. As for this clone: Its specificity is unknown.

The germline gives CDR1 SGHTA, CDR2 FQGNSA. With V trimmed by 7 bases and J by 2 bases, 10 bases remained unmatched. CDR3 length: 16 amino acids. Sequencing used immunoSEQ multiplex PCR; TCRdb keeps in-frame clones, though not all of them. The profile shows 250,000 to 400,000 clones, roughly 90% of them singletons. Study outcomes and limitations: 150 to 200 TCR beta chains were listed as cytomegalovirus-associated. The study found most TCR sequences rare, yet found some public TCRs in many donors.

This sequence joins TRBV7-2 and TRBJ2-1; 8 positions agree with TRBD1. The receptor was derived from a man aged 25 to 40 in good health and CMV-seronegative. Sample: PBMCs. CDR3 region: CASKFGGQATYNEQFF. CDR3 in DNA: TGTGCCAGCAAATTTGGGGGACAGGCCACCTACAATGAGCAGTTCTTC.